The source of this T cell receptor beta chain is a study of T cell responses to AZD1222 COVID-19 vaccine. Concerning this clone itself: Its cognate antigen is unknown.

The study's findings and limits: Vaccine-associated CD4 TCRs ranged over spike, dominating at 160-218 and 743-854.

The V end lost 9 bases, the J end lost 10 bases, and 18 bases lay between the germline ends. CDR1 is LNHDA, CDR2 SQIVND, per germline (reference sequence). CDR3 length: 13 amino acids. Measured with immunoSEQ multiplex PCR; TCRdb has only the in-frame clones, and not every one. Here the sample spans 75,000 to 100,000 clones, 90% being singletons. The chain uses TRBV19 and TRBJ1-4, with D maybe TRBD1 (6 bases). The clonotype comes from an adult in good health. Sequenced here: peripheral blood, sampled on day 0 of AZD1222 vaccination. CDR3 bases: TGTGCCAGCTCGAAGGGGGAGCGGGTAAAACTGTTTTTT. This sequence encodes CASSKGERVKLFF.